One sample yielded the 8 T cell receptor beta chains listed below, sequenced in a study of T cell responses to AZD1222 COVID-19 vaccine. Assay used: immunoSEQ multiplex PCR; TCRdb lists only in-frame clones, some missing. The sample includes approximately 130,000 clones, over 75% of them seen just once. This specimen consisted of peripheral blood, obtained on day 0 of AZD1222 vaccination. The receptors were gathered from an adult in good health.

The chain combines TRBV19 with TRBJ1-6; 10 bases are shared with TRBD1. Unmatched junction bases numbered 9, after V lost 7 bases and J lost 9 bases. Germline V gene lookup returns CDR1 LNHDA and CDR2 SQIVND (reference sequence). The CDR3 has 15 residues. In DNA form, the CDR3 reads TGTGCCAGTACCATCGGACAGGGGGGTAGTTCACCCCTCCACTTT. Its protein product is CASTIGQGGSSPLHF.

There are a few counts of this clone. This chain uses TRBV5-5 with TRBJ1-2, with TRBD1 as a possible D gene (5 bases). The CDR3 contains 14 residues. Germline V gives CDR1 SGHKS, CDR2 YYEKEE (reference sequence). Trimming shortened V by 3 bases and J by 4 bases, and 13 bases separated the two germline ends. CDR3 residues: CASSWGSGGYGYTF. Written as DNA, the CDR3 is TGTGCCAGCAGCTGGGGGAGCGGGGGCTATGGCTACACCTTC.

This clone was seen more than once but under ten times. This sequence joins TRBV5-6 and TRBJ1-6; tentatively, D is TRBD1 (5 bases). V was clipped by 1 base and J by 7 bases, with 12 bases between them. CDR1 and CDR2 (germline): SGHDT, YYEEEE. The CDR3 loop spans 15 amino acids. Here the CDR3 reads CASSLWGLGNSPLHF. The CDR3 DNA is TGTGCCAGCAGCTTGTGGGGGTTGGGGAATTCACCCCTCCACTTT.

V usage is TRBV5-1 and J usage is TRBJ1-5; D might be TRBD1 (5 bases). The CDR3 consists of 16 residues. V was clipped by 4 bases and J by 0 bases, with 14 bases between them. Germline CDR1 reads SGHRS; CDR2 reads YFSETQ. CDR3 sequence (DNA): TGCGCCAGCAGCCAAGACCCAGGGTATAGCAATCAGCCCCAGCATTTT. Translated: CASSQDPGYSNQPQHF.

The gene calls are TRBV28 and TRBJ1-6; D is possibly TRBD1 (5 bases). Germline-derived CDR1 and CDR2 are MDHEN and SYDVKM. This CDR3 is 17 amino acids long. V lost 2 bases and J 5 bases, leaving 16 bases between the germline ends. CDR3 region: CASSLRGGLGNNSPLHF. The CDR3 coding sequence is TGTGCCAGCAGTTTACGTGGGGGACTTGGGAATAATTCACCCCTCCACTTT.

The chain uses TRBV3-1 (or the pseudogene TRBV3-2) and TRBJ1-4; D may be TRBD1 (5 bases). The germline V and J ends were trimmed by 1 base and 2 bases, with 8 bases remaining between them. The CDR3 length is 15 residues. Germline CDR1 LGHDT, CDR2 YNNKEL (reference sequence). Here the CDR3 DNA reads TGTGCCAGCAGCCAAGTGGGGGGGACTAATGAAAAACTGTTTTTT. Protein product: CASSQVGGTNEKLFF.

The CDR3 DNA follows: TGTGCCAGTAGTATGAGGGACAGGGGGCCGAACGGCTACACCTTC. Protein: CASSMRDRGPNGYTF. The rearrangement links TRBV19 to TRBJ1-2, with 12 bases identical to TRBD1. The CDR3 covers 15 residues. CDR1 LNHDA and CDR2 SQIVND come from the germline V gene (reference sequence). With V trimmed by 3 bases and J by 8 bases, 7 bases remained unmatched.

The rearrangement links TRBV18 to TRBJ2-2; a possible D gene is TRBD1 (6 bases). Germline V gene lookup returns CDR1 KGHSH and CDR2 LQKENI. The V end lost 1 base, the J end lost 3 bases, and 12 bases lay between the germline ends. The CDR3 has 16 residues. The CDR3, as DNA: TGTGCCAGCTCACCACGATCGACAGGTGACACCGGGGAGCTGTTTTTT. As protein: CASSPRSTGDTGELFF.